One and the same sample provided the 19 T cell receptor beta chains below, sequenced in a study of shared clonotypes between healthy human individuals. The repertoire was sequenced with immunoSEQ multiplex PCR; TCRdb's copy has only in-frame clones and lacks some. The data show 2,500,000 or so clones, 93% seen once. Sequences were obtained from naive CD4+ T cells from PBMCs. Described subset: CD45RA+ positively selected. The receptor set was obtained from a man between 18 and 35 years old in good health. Some clones in this sample may be carry-over from other donors' samples.

The chain joins TRBV6-5 to TRBJ2-7; either TRBD1 or TRBD2 may supply D (5 bases each). V lost 6 bases and J lost 2, with 14 bases in between. The CDR3 runs 14 residues. Germline V gives CDR1 MNHEY, CDR2 SVGAGI. The CDR3: CASSPHGATYEQYF. The CDR3 bases are TGTGCCAGCAGCCCCCACGGGGCGACCTACGAGCAGTACTTC.

This clone appeared a single time. The chain recombines TRBV10-1 with TRBJ2-1; TRBD2 matches 10 bases. The CDR3 length is 15 residues. Germline trimming cut 0 bases from V and 8 bases from J; bases unmatched to any gene: 4. Germline-derived CDR1 and CDR2 are WNHNN and SYGVQD (reference sequence). CDR3 nucleotides: TGCGCCAGCAGTGAGTCGCTAGCGGGAGATCATGAGCAGTTCTTC. This codes for CASSESLAGDHEQFF.

This clone was counted a single time. The chain uses TRBV7-9 and TRBJ2-5, with TRBD1 matching over 8 bases. V shed 0 bases and J 1 base; nucleotides not matched to a gene: 1. The CDR3 is 15 amino acids. The germline V gene encodes CDR1 SEHNR and CDR2 FQNEAQ (reference sequence). The CDR3 reads CASSLARGPQETQYF. CDR3 bases: TGTGCCAGCAGCTTAGCCAGGGGGCCCCAAGAGACCCAGTACTTC.

The chain couples TRBV4-2 to TRBJ2-6, with D maybe TRBD2 (5 bases). The V gene's germline CDR1 is LGHNA and CDR2 YNFKEQ. This CDR3 spans 18 amino acids. The V end was cut by 1 base, the J end by 0 bases, with 13 bases between. The DNA for the CDR3 is TGTGCCAGCAGCCAAGTTGGACTTATGAACTCTGGGGCCAACGTCCTGACTTTC. Translated, it gives CASSQVGLMNSGANVLTF.

J is TRBJ1-1 and V is TRBV18, with 8 bases matching TRBD1. V was clipped by 1 base and J by 5 bases; unmatched bases: 12. Germline CDR1 KGHSH, CDR2 LQKENI. This CDR3 is 17 amino acids long. The CDR3 loop is CASSPRGQGKGGTEAFF. The DNA of the CDR3 is TGTGCCAGCTCACCACGTGGACAGGGAAAAGGGGGAACTGAAGCTTTCTTT.

The chain couples TRBV29-1 to TRBJ2-1; D might be TRBD2 (6 bases). The CDR3 is 10 residues long. Germline V gene lookup returns CDR1 SQVTM and CDR2 ANQGSEA. This CDR3 reads CGFGGEEQFF. The CDR3 nucleotides are TGCGGCTTCGGGGGAGAGGAGCAGTTCTTC.

J is TRBJ1-3 and V is TRBV9; no clear D. Germline V gene sequence: CDR1 SGDLS, CDR2 YYNGEE. The CDR3 consists of 16 residues. V lost 0 bases and J lost 0, with 10 bases in between. The CDR3 here is CASSVATARSGNTIYF. The CDR3 DNA sequence: TGTGCCAGCAGCGTAGCTACGGCCCGCTCTGGAAACACCATATATTTT. The complete variable domain, with remaining parts taken from reference TRBV9 and TRBJ1-3, reads DSGVTQTPKHLITATGQRVTLRCSPRSGDLSVYWYQQSLDQGLQFLIQYYNGEERAKGNILERFSAQQFPDLHSELNLSSLELGDSALYFCASSVATARSGNTIYFGEGSWLTVV.

The chain employs TRBV28 and TRBJ1-1; TRBD1 matches at 8 bases. Germline CDR1 MDHEN, CDR2 SYDVKM. Trimming removed 6 bases from V and 2 bases from J; junction bases left unmatched: 8. CDR3 length: 15 residues. For the CDR3, the DNA is TGTGCCAGCAGCTCGGGACAGGTAGTCAACACTGAAGCTTTCTTT. Translation: CASSSGQVVNTEAFF.

V gene TRBV21-1 combines with J gene TRBJ1-2. TRBV21-1 is termed a pseudogene. The CDR3 is 15 amino acids. The CDR3 DNA sequence: TGTGCCAGCAGCCGACTGAAGCGGGCTCTCTATGGCTACACCTTC. This translates into CASSRLKRALYGYTF.

The V gene is TRBV7-2, the J gene TRBJ1-3; no clear D gene. Trimming removed 5 bases from V and 2 bases from J, with 10 bases in between. The CDR3 runs to 14 residues. Germline V gives CDR1 SGHTA, CDR2 FQGNSA. CDR3 sequence: CASSPSRAGNTIYF. CDR3 nucleotide sequence: TGTGCCAGCAGCCCTAGCCGGGCTGGAAACACCATATATTTT.

This chain connects TRBV5-1 to TRBJ2-1, with D possibly being TRBD2 (6 bases). Germline CDR1 reads SGHRS; CDR2 reads YFSETQ. V lost 3 bases to trimming and J lost 3 bases, with 10 bases between them. The length of the CDR3 is 14 residues. Here the CDR3 reads CASSSGLRYNEQFF. In DNA, the CDR3 is TGCGCCAGCAGCTCGGGACTCCGCTACAATGAGCAGTTCTTC.

This clone was seen more than once but under ten times. V and J are TRBV28 and TRBJ1-5; no reliable D call. Trimming shortened V by 2 bases and J by 2 bases, and 10 bases separated the two germline ends. The length of the CDR3 is 15 residues. Per the germline V gene, CDR1 is MDHEN and CDR2 is SYDVKM. This chain's CDR3 is CASSLGGRRNQPQHF. CDR3 nucleotide sequence: TGTGCCAGCAGTTTAGGAGGGAGACGCAATCAGCCCCAGCATTTT.

This clone was detected a few times. The chain combines TRBV11-2 with TRBJ2-7; the D gene could be TRBD1 or TRBD2 (5 bases each). The CDR3 covers 14 residues. Germline CDR1 and CDR2: SGHAT and FQNNGV. V lost 5 bases to trimming and J lost 2 bases, with 13 bases between them. The CDR3 here is CASSPTRDAYEQYF. In nucleotides, the CDR3 is TGTGCCAGCAGCCCAACCAGGGACGCCTACGAGCAGTACTTC.

The chain has TRBV10-3 and TRBJ2-6; 12 bases fit TRBD1. V lost 6 bases, J lost 4 bases, and 4 bases stayed unmatched. Germline-derived CDR1 and CDR2 are ENHRY and SYGVKD. The CDR3 is 16 residues long. Here the CDR3 DNA reads TGTGCCATCAGCGGGGACAGGGGGCGCGGGGCCAACGTCCTGACTTTC. Amino acid sequence: CAISGDRGRGANVLTF.

This clone has just one count. The chain couples TRBV30 to TRBJ2-1; D is perhaps TRBD2 (6 bases). CDR1 GTSNPN and CDR2 SVGIG come from the germline V gene (reference sequence). The length of the CDR3 is 16 residues. The germline V and J ends were trimmed by 0 bases and 12 bases, with 24 bases remaining between them. In DNA, the CDR3 is TGTGCCTGGAGTGTGAAGGTGATCGGAACGACTAGTCCGCAGTTCTTC. It codes for CAWSVKVIGTTSPQFF.

V and J are TRBV5-1 and TRBJ1-2; 11 bases align to TRBD1. The CDR3 covers 15 residues. V was pared by 1 base and J by 3 bases, with 2 bases of the junction left unmatched. Germline-derived CDR1 and CDR2 are SGHRS and YFSETQ. The CDR3 sequence: CASSLLGQGDYGYTF. CDR3 nucleotides: TGCGCCAGCAGCTTGTTGGGACAGGGGGACTATGGCTACACCTTC.

The genes are TRBV18 and TRBJ1-2; weak D call: TRBD1 (6 bases). The V end was cut by 4 bases, the J end by 12 bases, with 18 bases between. There are 13 residues in the CDR3. Germline V lookup: CDR1 KGHSH, CDR2 LQKENI. The chain's CDR3 is CASSRKEGGHNTF. The CDR3 DNA reads as TGTGCCAGCTCACGAAAAGAGGGGGGGCATAACACCTTC.

This clone was counted only a few times. The V call is TRBV7-3, the J call TRBJ1-5, with a possible D match to TRBD1 (6 bases). The CDR3 has 13 residues. V was shortened by 5 bases and J by 7 bases, with 12 bases between the two germline ends. Per germline, CDR1 SGHTA and CDR2 FQGTGA. CDR3 in DNA: TGTGCCAGCAGCCGTGGCAGGGGCCAGCCCCAGCATTTT. This encodes CASSRGRGQPQHF.

Worth noting for this clone: At the DNA level, this CDR3 is encoded by other sequences in the same sample as well. The V gene is TRBV6-5, the J gene TRBJ2-6, with D maybe TRBD2 (6 bases). The CDR3 length is 15 residues. With 7 bases removed from V and 0 bases from J, the gap between germline ends came to 10 bases. Germline lookup yields CDR1 MNHEY and CDR2 SVGAGI. The CDR3 DNA follows: TGTGCCAGCACCCCCGGGGGCTCTGGGGCCAACGTCCTGACTTTC. Its translation: CASTPGGSGANVLTF.